One sample yielded the 26 T cell receptor beta chains listed below, sequenced in a study of identifying expanded T cells in peripheral blood. Clones were read by immunoSEQ multiplex PCR, and TCRdb kept only the in-frame ones, dropping some. The table shows some 120,000 clones, with 84% occurring only once. The sequencing input was blood. Receptors originate from a person aged 18-70 years in good health.

This clone is a singleton in its sample. The V gene is TRBV28, the J gene TRBJ2-4, with 9 bases matching TRBD1. V trimming: 6 bases; J trimming: 5 bases; junction bases outside the gene matches: 2. CDR3 length: 13 amino acids. The germline CDR1 and CDR2 sequences are MDHEN and SYDVKM. The CDR3 coding sequence is TGTGCCAGCAGGGGACAGGGCGAAAACATTCAGTACTTC. Translated: CASRGQGENIQYF.

V gene TRBV11-3 combines with J gene TRBJ2-3, with 7 positions matching TRBD2. Germline-derived CDR1 and CDR2 are SGHNT and YENEEA. The CDR3 consists of 16 residues. V gave up 1 base and J gave up 3 bases; unmatched junction bases: 7. DNA of the CDR3: TGTGCCAGCAGCTTAGGGTTAGCGGGTACAACAGATACGCAGTATTTT. Encoded protein: CASSLGLAGTTDTQYF.

The CDR3 is CASAKTVSTNEKLFF. The CDR3 bases are TGCGCCAGCGCCAAAACCGTTTCAACTAATGAAAAACTGTTTTTT. The chain combines TRBV5-1 with TRBJ1-4; D not certain. The germline V gene has CDR1 SGHRS and CDR2 YFSETQ. V shed 7 bases and J shed 0 bases, with 13 bases lying between them. The CDR3 runs 15 residues.

This chain uses TRBV5-8 with TRBJ2-3; possible D gene TRBD1, 6 bases. CDR3 size: 16 residues. The V end lost 3 bases, the J end lost 6 bases, and 20 bases lay between the germline ends. Germline V gives CDR1 SGHTS, CDR2 YDEGEE. Here the CDR3 DNA reads TGTGCCAGCAGCTCCCCGGGTTTGATCAGGGGTGATACGCAGTATTTT. Its protein is CASSSPGLIRGDTQYF.

The rearrangement links TRBV19 to TRBJ2-7; D possibly corresponds to TRBD1 (6 bases). CDR1 and CDR2 (germline): LNHDA, SQIVND (reference sequence). This CDR3 comprises 14 residues. With 3 bases removed from V and 3 bases from J, the gap between germline ends came to 12 bases. This chain's CDR3 is CASSIAGGSYEQYF. DNA of the CDR3: TGTGCCAGTAGTATCGCTGGGGGCAGCTACGAGCAGTACTTC.

A single count supports this clone. The chain couples TRBV4-3 to TRBJ1-1; 8 bases match TRBD1. The CDR3 is made up of 18 amino acids. CDR1 LGHNA and CDR2 YSLEER come from the germline V gene. V lost 5 bases and J lost 4; bases outside the gene matches: 18. The CDR3 loop reads CASSGLGTGRAGGTEAFF. The CDR3 DNA sequence: TGCGCCAGCAGCGGTTTGGGGACAGGAAGGGCCGGGGGCACTGAAGCTTTCTTT.

The rearrangement uses TRBV5-1 and TRBJ2-1; TRBD2 might be the D (6 bases). The germline V and J ends were trimmed by 0 bases and 6 bases, with 22 bases remaining between them. The CDR3 covers 18 residues. The V gene's germline CDR1 is SGHRS and CDR2 YFSETQ. The CDR3 nucleotides are TGCGCCAGCAGCTTGGACGCGATACCGGGAGTATTTGGCAATGAGCAGTTCTTC. It specifies CASSLDAIPGVFGNEQFF. Combining the CDR3 with reference TRBV5-1 and TRBJ2-1 gives the whole variable domain KAGVTQTPRYLIKTRGQQVTLSCSPISGHRSVSWYQQTPGQGLQFLFEYFSETQRNKGNFPGRFSGRQFSNSRSEMNVSTLELGDSALYLCASSLDAIPGVFGNEQFFGPGTRLTVL.

The rearrangement joins TRBV30 to TRBJ1-1, with 8 bases matching TRBD1. The CDR3 is 16 amino acids. V was pared by 3 bases and J by 0 bases, with 9 bases of the junction left unmatched. The germline V gene encodes CDR1 GTSNPN and CDR2 SVGIG (reference sequence). Written as DNA, the CDR3 is TGTGCCTGGAGGATTCAGGGGGCAGCAATGAACACTGAAGCTTTCTTT. It specifies CAWRIQGAAMNTEAFF.

V and J are TRBV18 and TRBJ1-2; 7 bases fit TRBD1. The germline CDR1 and CDR2 sequences are KGHSH and LQKENI. The CDR3 sequence is 15 residues long. J was trimmed by 8 bases and V by 0 bases; bases with no gene match: 9. CDR3 sequence: CASSPPEAGGYGYTF. The CDR3 bases are TGTGCCAGCTCACCACCGGAGGCAGGGGGTTACGGCTACACCTTC.

This chain connects TRBV4-3 to TRBJ1-1; no reliable D call. Germline V gene data show CDR1 as LGHNA and CDR2 as YSLEER. The CDR3 length is 15 residues. The V gene lost 0 bases and the J gene lost 0 bases, with 8 bases spanning the gap. The CDR3 region is CASSQERQLNTEAFF. In DNA, the CDR3 is TGCGCCAGCAGCCAAGAGCGGCAGCTGAACACTGAAGCTTTCTTT.

This chain joins TRBV25-1 and TRBJ2-3, with D perhaps matching TRBD1 or TRBD2 (6 bases each). CDR1 and CDR2 (germline): MGHDK, SYGVNS. V was clipped by 5 bases and J by 5 bases, with 11 bases between them. The CDR3 is 13 amino acids. This CDR3 is CASSWGRGDTQYF. CDR3 sequence (DNA): TGTGCCAGCAGTTGGGGGCGGGGAGATACGCAGTATTTT.

V is TRBV6-1 and J is TRBJ1-3, with TRBD1 matching 8 bases. The CDR3 sequence is 14 residues long. The V gene's germline CDR1 is MNHNS and CDR2 SASEGT. The trim removed 4 bases at V and 1 base at J, leaving 0 bases unmatched. The CDR3 bases are TGTGCCAGCAGTGGGACAGGGTCTGGAAACACCATATATTTT. Translating it yields CASSGTGSGNTIYF.

This clone was seen only once. J is TRBJ2-2 and V is TRBV2; 8 bases fit TRBD1. The V and J ends lost 6 bases and 1 base, in that order; junction bases with no gene match: 1. Germline CDR1 is SNHLY and CDR2 is FYNNEI. This CDR3 contains 14 residues. CDR3 DNA sequence: TGTGCCAGCAGGGGGACAGGGAACACCGGGGAGCTGTTTTTT. It yields the protein CASRGTGNTGELFF.

This clone was counted a few times. The chain carries TRBV11-2 and TRBJ2-3; D may be TRBD2 (5 bases). CDR3 length: 16 amino acids. Germline CDR1 SGHAT, CDR2 FQNNGV. V lost 4 bases and J 5 bases, leaving 19 bases between the germline ends. This CDR3 reads CASSYLVGLALDTQYF. CDR3 nucleotide sequence: TGTGCCAGCAGCTATTTAGTTGGTCTAGCTCTAGATACGCAGTATTTT. Using reference TRBV11-2 and TRBJ2-3 for the parts outside the CDR3, the full variable domain is EAGVAQSPRYKIIEKRQSVAFWCNPISGHATLYWYQQILGQGPKLLIQFQNNGVVDDSQLPKDRFSAERLKGVDSTLKIQPAKLEDSAVYLCASSYLVGLALDTQYFGPGTRLTVL.

The chain combines TRBV11-2 with TRBJ2-2; 8 positions match TRBD1. Germline lookup yields CDR1 SGHAT and CDR2 FQNNGV. This CDR3 has 15 amino acids. With 4 bases clipped from V and 3 bases from J, the junction kept 4 bases outside the gene matches. This chain's CDR3 is CASSSDRVHTGELFF. CDR3 bases: TGTGCCAGCAGCTCGGACAGGGTTCACACCGGGGAGCTGTTTTTT.

This clone has just one count. The chain is built from TRBV4-3 and TRBJ2-1; D may be TRBD1 (5 bases). The germline gives CDR1 LGHNA, CDR2 YSLEER. This CDR3 spans 15 amino acids. Trimming pared 0 bases from V and 3 bases from J, leaving 9 bases between. Written as DNA, the CDR3 is TGCGCCAGCAGCCAAGAGGGGCCAGACTACAATGAGCAGTTCTTC. Translated, it gives CASSQEGPDYNEQFF.

The chain uses TRBV9 and TRBJ2-3; D is possibly TRBD2 (6 bases). V lost 4 bases, J lost 2 bases, and 20 bases lay in between. The V gene's germline CDR1 is SGDLS and CDR2 YYNGEE. The CDR3 contains 17 residues. For the CDR3, the DNA is TGTGCCAGCAGCCCCCGGGCGGGGCTTACCTTCACAGATACGCAGTATTTT. Protein sequence: CASSPRAGLTFTDTQYF.

J is TRBJ1-6 and V is TRBV2, with 7 nucleotides matching TRBD1. The CDR3 is 17 amino acids. Germline V lookup: CDR1 SNHLY, CDR2 FYNNEI. V lost 7 bases to trimming and J lost 0 bases; unmatched junction nucleotides: 9. The CDR3 protein is CASTKQGPSSYNSPLHF. The CDR3 nucleotides read TGTGCCAGCACAAAACAGGGGCCGAGCTCCTATAATTCACCCCTCCACTTT.

The chain combines TRBV7-2 with TRBJ1-6; TRBD1 aligns across 7 bases. With V trimmed by 5 bases and J by 11 bases, 9 bases remained unmatched. The length of the CDR3 is 14 residues. Germline values: CDR1 SGHTA, CDR2 FQGNSA. CDR3: CASSASGGSAPLHF. CDR3 coding DNA: TGTGCCAGCAGCGCCTCAGGGGGATCAGCACCCCTCCACTTT.

The chain links TRBV19 to TRBJ2-1; perhaps D is TRBD1 or TRBD2 (5 bases each). The V end was cut by 7 bases, the J end by 5 bases, with 12 bases between. CDR1 and CDR2 from the germline V gene are LNHDA and SQIVND (reference sequence). The CDR3 is 13 residues long. The CDR3 sequence is CASMGRINNEQFF. The CDR3, as DNA: TGTGCCAGTATGGGACGGATTAACAATGAGCAGTTCTTC. Using reference TRBV19 and TRBJ2-1 for the parts outside the CDR3, the full variable domain is DGGITQSPKYLFRKEGQNVTLSCEQNLNHDAMYWYRQDPGQGLRLIYYSQIVNDFQKGDIAEGYSVSREKKESFPLTVTSAQKNPTAFYLCASMGRINNEQFFGPGTRLTVL.

V gene TRBV7-9 combines with J gene TRBJ1-1; D perhaps matches TRBD1 (6 bases). The V gene's germline CDR1 is SEHNR and CDR2 FQNEAQ (reference sequence). This CDR3 has 15 residues. Deletions cut 5 bases from V and 5 bases from J, with 18 bases between. In DNA, the CDR3 is TGTGCCAGCAGCCCCCTCGGGCAGGGGAGGACTGAAGCTTTCTTT. The encoded protein is CASSPLGQGRTEAFF.

The chain joins TRBV9 to TRBJ1-2; a possible D gene is TRBD1 (6 bases). V dropped 5 bases and J dropped 4 bases, with 15 bases sitting between them. The CDR3 loop spans 14 amino acids. The V gene's germline CDR1 is SGDLS and CDR2 YYNGEE. CDR3 in amino acids: CASSVDRYPYGYTF. CDR3 nucleotides: TGTGCCAGCAGTGTTGACAGGTATCCCTATGGCTACACCTTC.

This clone turned up a few times. The chain combines TRBV18 with TRBJ1-3; D uncertain. CDR3 size: 15 residues. Germline V lookup: CDR1 KGHSH, CDR2 LQKENI. The V gene lost 0 bases and the J gene lost 6 bases, with 12 bases spanning the gap. CDR3 nucleotide sequence: TGTGCCAGCTCACCACCGTTAAGGGAAGTAAACACCATATATTTT. Protein product: CASSPPLREVNTIYF.

V and J are TRBV11-3 and TRBJ1-6; unclear D gene. Germline CDR1 SGHNT, CDR2 YENEEA. V was cut by 4 bases and J by 14 bases, with 21 bases left in between. The CDR3 spans 15 residues. The CDR3 region is CASSCPSNEGGTLHF. CDR3 sequence (DNA): TGTGCCAGCAGCTGCCCAAGTAATGAGGGCGGGACCCTCCACTTT. Full variable domain (remainder filled in from reference TRBV11-3 and TRBJ1-6): EAGVVQSPRYKIIEKKQPVAFWCNPISGHNTLYWYLQNLGQGPELLIRYENEEAVDDSQLPKDRFSAERLKGVDSTLKIQPAELGDSAVYLCASSCPSNEGGTLHFGNGTRLTVT.

The rearrangement joins TRBV13 to TRBJ2-3; possibly TRBD1 or TRBD2 for D (6 bases each). Germline CDR1 reads PRHDT; CDR2 reads FYEKMQ (reference sequence). The CDR3 covers 15 residues. The V end lost 1 base, the J end lost 4 bases, and 12 bases lay between the germline ends. CDR3 protein: CASSLEGGPADTQYF. The CDR3 nucleotides read TGTGCCAGCAGCTTAGAGGGGGGTCCGGCAGATACGCAGTATTTT.

This chain joins TRBV5-6 and TRBJ1-2, with D tentatively TRBD1 (5 bases). The CDR3 has 14 residues. Looked up from germline, CDR1 is SGHDT and CDR2 is YYEEEE. The V end was cut by 0 bases, the J end by 5 bases, with 11 bases between. For the CDR3, the DNA is TGTGCCAGCAGCTTGGCACAGGTTCTGTATGGCTACACCTTC. It is translated as CASSLAQVLYGYTF.